One sample yielded the 5 T cell receptor beta chains listed below, sequenced in a study of radiation and T cells in renal cell carcinoma. Repertoires were generated with immunoSEQ multiplex PCR, while TCRdb's copy carries only in-frame clones and drops some. The sample holds 150,000 to 180,000 clones, about 87% seen once. The time point denotes: blood 2 weeks post-SBRT. Treatment here: 15 Gy SBRT to primary tumor, nephrectomy 4 weeks later. This material consisted of blood, taken from a patient whose treatment included radiotherapy and nephrectomy. Receptor source: a woman aged 45-59 years with renal cell carcinoma.

The chain links TRBV19 to TRBJ1-5; D is unresolved. CDR3 length: 14 amino acids. V was cut by 3 bases and J by 6 bases, with 12 bases left in between. CDR1 and CDR2 from the germline V gene are LNHDA and SQIVND (reference sequence). The DNA of the CDR3 is TGTGCCAGTAGTATTCTGGAGTCGGGTCAGCCCCAGCATTTT. Amino acids: CASSILESGQPQHF. The whole variable domain, filled in from reference TRBV19 and TRBJ1-5, reads DGGITQSPKYLFRKEGQNVTLSCEQNLNHDAMYWYRQDPGQGLRLIYYSQIVNDFQKGDIAEGYSVSREKKESFPLTVTSAQKNPTAFYLCASSILESGQPQHFGDGTRLSIL.

The V gene is TRBV7-9, the J gene TRBJ1-2, with a weak D call TRBD1 (6 bases). Trimming shortened V by 5 bases and J by 0 bases, and 7 bases separated the two germline ends. CDR3 length: 13 amino acids. Per the germline V gene, CDR1 is SEHNR and CDR2 is FQNEAQ (reference sequence). CDR3 sequence: CASSNRANYGYTF. CDR3 nucleotides: TGTGCCAGCAGCAACAGGGCTAACTATGGCTACACCTTC.

This clone has just a few counts. The chain carries TRBV6-1 and TRBJ1-1; D ambiguous. The CDR3 is 18 residues long. Germline CDR1 is MNHNS and CDR2 is SASEGT. Trimming removed 2 bases from V and 4 bases from J, with 23 bases in between. This CDR3 reads CASSELFELGSSSTEAFF. Written as DNA, the CDR3 is TGTGCCAGCAGTGAATTGTTTGAACTGGGGAGCTCGAGCACTGAAGCTTTCTTT.

The rearrangement joins TRBV18 to TRBJ2-5; the D is unclear. The DNA matches TRBJ2-7 better at its end, which makes the J call doubtful. The CDR3 sequence is 11 residues long. CDR1 is KGHSH, CDR2 LQKENI, per germline. The CDR3 sequence is CASSADYEQYF. The CDR3 nucleotides read TGTGCCAGCTCCGCCGACTACGAGCAGTACTTC.

The genes are TRBV14 and TRBJ2-5, with D perhaps TRBD2 (7 bases). V dropped 5 bases and J dropped 5 bases, with 18 bases sitting between them. This CDR3 region has 15 residues. CDR1 is SGHDN and CDR2 is FVKESK in the germline V gene. CDR3 region: CASSREGVSWETQYF. In DNA, the CDR3 is TGTGCCAGCAGCAGGGAGGGGGTGTCTTGGGAGACCCAGTACTTC.